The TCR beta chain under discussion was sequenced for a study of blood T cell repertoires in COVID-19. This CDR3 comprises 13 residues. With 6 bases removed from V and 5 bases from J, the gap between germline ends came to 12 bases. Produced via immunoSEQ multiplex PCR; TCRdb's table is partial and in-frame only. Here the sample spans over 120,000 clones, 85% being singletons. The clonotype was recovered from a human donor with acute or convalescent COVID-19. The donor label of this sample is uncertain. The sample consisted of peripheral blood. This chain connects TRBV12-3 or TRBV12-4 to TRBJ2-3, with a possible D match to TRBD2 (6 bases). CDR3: CASSELAQDTQYF. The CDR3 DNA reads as TGTGCCAGCAGCGAGCTAGCGCAAGATACGCAGTATTTT.